This note documents a single T cell receptor (beta chain) sequence. Its specificity is not known. This specimen belongs to a study of Ad26.COV2.S vaccination and SARS-CoV-2 variants. Study-level information: It was the COV1001 Ad26.COV2.S trial arm that included the donor.

Here immunoSEQ multiplex PCR was the method, and the copy in TCRdb shows in-frame clones only, minus some. The sample shows 200,000 to 250,000 clones, 70% to 90% of them seen only once. Specified treatment: 19 received Ad26.COV2.S at low or high dose, single or two shots; roughly 5 received placebo; per-sample allocation not given. Samples were taken on day 63 after the first vaccine or placebo injection. A Boston adult aged 18-55 years was the donor. Ad26.COV2.S expressed prefusion-stabilized spike from the original Wuhan strain. Regarding the study as a whole: Total T cell responses were possibly underestimated by TCR breadth and depth analyses.

The CDR3 runs to 11 residues. With 7 bases removed from V and 8 bases from J, the gap between germline ends came to 12 bases. Germline lookup yields CDR1 SQVTM and CDR2 ANQGSEA. The TCR originated in a person aged 18-65 years who received the Ad26.COV2.S COVID-19 vaccine or a placebo. Sample: peripheral blood, taken in a trial of Ad26.COV2.S vaccine versus placebo. The chain combines TRBV29-1 with TRBJ2-1; a weak D match, TRBD2 (6 bases). The CDR3 spells CSGEVRDEQFF. The CDR3, as DNA: TGCAGCGGGGAGGTACGTGATGAGCAGTTCTTC.